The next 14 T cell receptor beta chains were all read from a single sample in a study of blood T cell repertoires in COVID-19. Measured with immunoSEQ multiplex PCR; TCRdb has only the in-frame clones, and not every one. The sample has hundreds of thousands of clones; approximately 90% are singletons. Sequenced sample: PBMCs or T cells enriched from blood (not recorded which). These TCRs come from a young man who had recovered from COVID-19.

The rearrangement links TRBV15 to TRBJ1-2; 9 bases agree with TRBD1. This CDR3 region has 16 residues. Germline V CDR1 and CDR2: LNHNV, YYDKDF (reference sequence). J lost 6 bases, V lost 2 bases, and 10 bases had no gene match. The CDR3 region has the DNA TGTGCCACCAGCAGACGCGGTCCCGGGACAGGGAATGGCTACACCTTC. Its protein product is CATSRRGPGTGNGYTF.

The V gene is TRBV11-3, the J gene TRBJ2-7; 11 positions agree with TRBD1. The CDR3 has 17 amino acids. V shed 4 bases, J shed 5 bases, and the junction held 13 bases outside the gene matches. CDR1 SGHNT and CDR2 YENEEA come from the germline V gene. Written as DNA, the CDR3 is TGTGCCAGCAGCTCTACACCATGGGACAGGGGGTGGAACGAGCAGTACTTC. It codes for CASSSTPWDRGWNEQYF.

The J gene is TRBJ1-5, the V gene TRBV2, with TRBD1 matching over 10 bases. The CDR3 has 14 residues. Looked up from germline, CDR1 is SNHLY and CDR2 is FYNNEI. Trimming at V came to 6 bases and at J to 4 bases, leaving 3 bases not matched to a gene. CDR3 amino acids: CASSRQGANQPQHF. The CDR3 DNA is TGTGCCAGCAGCCGACAGGGGGCTAATCAGCCCCAGCATTTT.

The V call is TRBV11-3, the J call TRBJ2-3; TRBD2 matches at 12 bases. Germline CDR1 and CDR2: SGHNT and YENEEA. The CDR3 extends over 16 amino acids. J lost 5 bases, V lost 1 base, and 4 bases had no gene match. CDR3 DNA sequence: TGTGCCAGCAGCTTAGGCGGGGGACTAGCGGGAGATACGCAGTATTTT. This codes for CASSLGGGLAGDTQYF.

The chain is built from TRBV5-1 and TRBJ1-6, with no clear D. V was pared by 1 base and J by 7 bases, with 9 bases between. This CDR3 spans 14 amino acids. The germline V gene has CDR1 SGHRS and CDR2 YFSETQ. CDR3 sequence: CASSLTEDNSPLHF. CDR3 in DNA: TGCGCCAGCAGCTTGACGGAGGACAATTCACCCCTCCACTTT. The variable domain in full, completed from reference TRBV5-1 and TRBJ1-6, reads KAGVTQTPRYLIKTRGQQVTLSCSPISGHRSVSWYQQTPGQGLQFLFEYFSETQRNKGNFPGRFSGRQFSNSRSEMNVSTLELGDSALYLCASSLTEDNSPLHFGNGTRLTVT.

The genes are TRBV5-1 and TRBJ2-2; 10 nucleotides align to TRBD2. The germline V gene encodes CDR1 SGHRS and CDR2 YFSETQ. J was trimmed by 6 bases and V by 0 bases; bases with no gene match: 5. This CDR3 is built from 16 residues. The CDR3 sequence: CASSLGASGGAGELFF. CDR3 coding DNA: TGCGCCAGCAGCTTGGGTGCTAGCGGGGGCGCCGGGGAGCTGTTTTTT.

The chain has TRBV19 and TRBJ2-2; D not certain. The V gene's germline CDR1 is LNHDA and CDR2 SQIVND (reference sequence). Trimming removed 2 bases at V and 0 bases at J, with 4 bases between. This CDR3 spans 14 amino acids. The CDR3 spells CASSILANTGELFF. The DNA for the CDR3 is TGTGCCAGTAGTATACTTGCGAACACCGGGGAGCTGTTTTTT.

The CDR3 sequence is CASTAGQESPLHF. CDR3 nucleotide sequence: TGTGCCAGCACCGCCGGCCAGGAATCACCCCTCCACTTT. This chain links TRBV6-5 with TRBJ1-6; D is unresolved. The CDR3 consists of 13 residues. The V and J ends lost 7 bases and 10 bases respectively, with 14 bases between them. Germline assignment: CDR1 MNHEY and CDR2 SVGAGI.

The CDR3: CASSLTGGRAGDSPLHF. The CDR3 DNA follows: TGTGCCAGCAGCTTAACGGGGGGGAGGGCAGGTGATTCACCCCTCCACTTT. The gene calls are TRBV7-2 and TRBJ1-6, with D maybe TRBD1 (5 bases). The germline CDR1 and CDR2 sequences are SGHTA and FQGNSA. The CDR3 is 17 amino acids. Trimming removed 2 bases from V and 8 bases from J, with 19 bases in between.

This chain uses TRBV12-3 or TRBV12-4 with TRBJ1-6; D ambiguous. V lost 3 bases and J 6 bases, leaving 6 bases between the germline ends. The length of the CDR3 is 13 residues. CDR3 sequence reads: CASSFLGNSPLHF. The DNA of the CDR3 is TGTGCCAGCAGTTTTCTCGGTAATTCACCCCTCCACTTT.

CDR3 bases: TGTGCCAGCAGGGGAGGCAGGTTACCTATTAATTCACCCCTCCACTTT. It is translated as CASRGGRLPINSPLHF. The chain couples TRBV2 to TRBJ1-6; unclear D gene. This CDR3 has 16 amino acids. Germline assignment: CDR1 SNHLY and CDR2 FYNNEI. V lost 6 bases and J 6 bases, leaving 18 bases between the germline ends.

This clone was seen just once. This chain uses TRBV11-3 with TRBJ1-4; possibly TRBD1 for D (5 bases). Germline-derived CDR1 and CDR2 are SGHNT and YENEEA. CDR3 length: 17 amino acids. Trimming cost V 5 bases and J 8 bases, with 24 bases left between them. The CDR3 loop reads CASSAAYLTGGGEKLFF. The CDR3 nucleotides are TGTGCCAGCAGCGCCGCGTACCTTACAGGAGGAGGGGAAAAACTGTTTTTT.

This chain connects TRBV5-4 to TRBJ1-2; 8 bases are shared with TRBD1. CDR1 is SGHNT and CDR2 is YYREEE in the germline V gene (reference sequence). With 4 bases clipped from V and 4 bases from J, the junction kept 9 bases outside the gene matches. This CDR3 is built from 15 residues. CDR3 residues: CASSPRGQDSYGYTF. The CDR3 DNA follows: TGTGCCAGCAGCCCAAGGGGACAGGATTCCTATGGCTACACCTTC.

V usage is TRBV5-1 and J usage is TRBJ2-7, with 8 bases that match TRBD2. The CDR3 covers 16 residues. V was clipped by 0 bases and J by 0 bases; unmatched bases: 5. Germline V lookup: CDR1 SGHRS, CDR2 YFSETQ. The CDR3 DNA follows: TGCGCCAGCAGCTTGGTGGCTAGCGGGCTCTCCTACGAGCAGTACTTC. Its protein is CASSLVASGLSYEQYF.